This T cell receptor beta chain was sequenced for a study of breast tumors, draining lymph nodes, adjacent tissues. This clonotype was observed a few times. Possible read error: a much larger clone is one base away. TCRdb fed the multiplex PCR reads into MiXCR, producing one record per CDR3 protein. The table has about 180,000 distinct CDR3 sequences, about 30% seen once. In germline, CDR1 is MNHEY, CDR2 SVGAGI. There are 15 residues in the CDR3. Samples came from axillary lymph nodes draining the breast cancer. The V gene is TRBV6-5, the J gene TRBJ1-3; TRBD1 is a possible D gene (5 bases). This TCR derives from a female donor with breast cancer. Some clones in this sample may be carry-over from other donors' samples. Sequencing used axillary lymph node tissue. CDR3 in DNA: TGTGCCGGCAGTTACGTCTCGGGGCCCGGAAACACCATATATTTT. This gives the protein CAGSYVSGPGNTIYF.